This record covers a single T cell receptor beta chain. This specimen comes from a study of blood T cell repertoires in COVID-19. In germline, CDR1 is ENHRY, CDR2 SYGVKD. The CDR3 contains 15 residues. Trimming cost V 0 bases and J 2 bases; bases outside gene matches: 3. In the source study's methods: How many nucleated cells were present was estimated from reference gene primer amplification. Using immunoSEQ multiplex PCR, the repertoire was profiled, and TCRdb retains in-frame clones only, with some absent. From that table come the V and J calls and clone size; the DNA was used to work out D and trimming. This table holds some 350,000 clones, around 90% found once.

This clonotype originated in a man in his late teens or twenties with active or convalescent COVID-19. This chain connects TRBV10-3 to TRBJ2-7; 8 bases are shared with TRBD2. Input material: peripheral blood. The CDR3: CAISESSGGPYEQYF. In nucleotides, the CDR3 is TGTGCCATCAGTGAGTCGTCGGGAGGGCCCTACGAGCAGTACTTC.